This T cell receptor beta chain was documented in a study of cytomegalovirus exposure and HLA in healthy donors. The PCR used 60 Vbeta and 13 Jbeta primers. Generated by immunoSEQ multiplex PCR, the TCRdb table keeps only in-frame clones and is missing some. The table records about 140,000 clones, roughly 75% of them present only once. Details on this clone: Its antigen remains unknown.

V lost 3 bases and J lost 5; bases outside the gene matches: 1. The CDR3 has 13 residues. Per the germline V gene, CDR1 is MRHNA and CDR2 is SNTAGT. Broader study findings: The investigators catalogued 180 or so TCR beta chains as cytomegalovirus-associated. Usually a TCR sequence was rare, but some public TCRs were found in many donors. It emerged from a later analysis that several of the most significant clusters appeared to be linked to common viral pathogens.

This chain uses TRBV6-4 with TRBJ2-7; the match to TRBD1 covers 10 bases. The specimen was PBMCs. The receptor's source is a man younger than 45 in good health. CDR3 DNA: TGTGCCAGCAGTGAAGGGACAGGGGACGAGCAGTACTTC. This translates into CASSEGTGDEQYF.